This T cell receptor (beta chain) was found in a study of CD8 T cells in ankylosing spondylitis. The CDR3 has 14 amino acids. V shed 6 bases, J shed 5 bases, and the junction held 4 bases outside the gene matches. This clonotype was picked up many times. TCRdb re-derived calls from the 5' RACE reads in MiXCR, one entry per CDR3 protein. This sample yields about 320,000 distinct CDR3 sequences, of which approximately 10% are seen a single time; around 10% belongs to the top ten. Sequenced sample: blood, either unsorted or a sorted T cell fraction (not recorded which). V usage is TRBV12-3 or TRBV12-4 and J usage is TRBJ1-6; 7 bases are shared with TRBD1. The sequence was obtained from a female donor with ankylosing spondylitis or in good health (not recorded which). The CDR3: CASSLTGDNSPLHF. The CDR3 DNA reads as TGTGCCAGCAGCTTAACAGGGGATAATTCACCCCTCCACTTT.